This paragraph reports one T cell receptor beta chain. These data belong to a study of vaccination and CD4 T cells after COVID-19. In the study overall: Convalescent participants consisted of six males and four females, two being Hispanic. Two doses of either BNT162b2 or mRNA-1273 vaccine went to participants. At day 14 and again at days 161 to 241 post-vaccination, three convalescent patients were sampled.

CDR3 length: 16 amino acids. As for time point: late sampling 161 to 241 days after vaccination in a few convalescent patients. TCRdb re-called the PCR reads through MiXCR, storing one row per CDR3 protein. The data contain around 26,000 distinct CDR3 sequences, 45% to 55% of them seen just once; the ten biggest clones take up roughly 5%. The receptor was derived from a human donor who had recovered from COVID-19. Sample: CD4+ T cells from blood, taken about 7 months after SARS-CoV-2 vaccination. J is TRBJ1-5 and V is TRBV21-1. TRBV21-1 counts as a pseudogene. The CDR3 here is CASSSYVGSPFRPQHF. The CDR3 DNA reads as TGTGCCAGCAGCAGCTATGTAGGCAGTCCCTTCCGACCCCAGCATTTT.